The T cell receptor beta chain under discussion was sequenced for a study of T cell repertoires in aging, cancer and after chemotherapy. About the research overall: Donors were grouped into six age bands spanning 30 or younger through 70 or older. The whole study produced a dataset of some 10 million TCR reads. Study results and caveats: In cancer patients, declining TCR diversity with age involved lost richness and lost evenness. Across the chemotherapy interval, each cancer cohort showed higher median generation probability, suggesting thymic rebound.

V was pared by 5 bases and J by 4 bases, with 6 bases of the junction left unmatched. The CDR3 has 14 residues. The germline V gene has CDR1 DFQATT and CDR2 SNEGSKA (reference sequence). Amplification of TCR beta used genomic DNA extracted from peripheral blood. In this sample, this clonotype turned up once. Antigen specificity is unknown. Rearranged V-D-J TRB sequences were amplified with a mixed TRB-A/B primer pool. MiXCR, run by TCRdb on the multiplex PCR reads, gives a single entry per CDR3 protein. Seen here are approximately 6,600 distinct CDR3 sequences, around 30% observed once, and the top ten hold roughly 65%.

Sequenced input: blood. The rearrangement links TRBV20-1 to TRBJ2-5, with 11 bases lining up with TRBD2. The receptor's source is a human donor with a blood cancer. The donor label of this sample is uncertain. CDR3 in DNA: TGCAGTGCTGTCCAACTAGCGGGGGCAGAGACCCAGTACTTC. It specifies CSAVQLAGAETQYF.